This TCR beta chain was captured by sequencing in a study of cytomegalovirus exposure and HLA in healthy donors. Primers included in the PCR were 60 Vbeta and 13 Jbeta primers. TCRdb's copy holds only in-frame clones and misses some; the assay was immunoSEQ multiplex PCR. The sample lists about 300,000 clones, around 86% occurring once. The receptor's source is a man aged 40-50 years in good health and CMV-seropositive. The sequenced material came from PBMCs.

The CDR3 DNA sequence: TGTGCCAGCAGCCAGAGTGGCGGCTCCTATGGCTACACCTTC. Its translation is CASSQSGGSYGYTF. The chain uses TRBV4-2 and TRBJ1-2; no firm D call. With 3 bases removed from V and 4 bases from J, the gap between germline ends came to 12 bases. This CDR3 has 14 amino acids. Germline CDR1 reads LGHNA; CDR2 reads YNFKEQ.